This is a list of T cell receptor beta chains from one sample in a study of Ad26.COV2.S vaccination and SARS-CoV-2 variants. TCRdb keeps only in-frame clones here, not all; method: immunoSEQ multiplex PCR. The sample has nearly 95,000 clones, 82% seen once. The specimen comprised peripheral blood, sampled after recovery from COVID-19. The receptor source for this set is a human donor who had recovered from COVID-19. Both conserved end residues are part of each CDR3. The D gene is left open where the match is weak. Rows give clone size only sometimes, using once, few, many, or a class for an expanded clone.

.	TRBJ1-2	TRBD1	TRBV19	CASSQDRVGGYTF	TGTGCCAGTAGCCAGGACAGGGTCGGTGGCTACACCTTC
.	TRBJ2-2	TRBD2	TRBV4-2	CASSPSGRGTGELFF	TGTGCCAGCAGCCCTAGCGGGAGGGGTACCGGGGAGCTGTTTTTT
.	TRBJ2-7	.	TRBV28	CASSLTTGRPYEQYF	TGTGCCAGCAGTTTAACGACAGGCCGACCCTACGAGCAGTACTTC
once	TRBJ2-7	.	TRBV5-1	CASSPVGVYEQYF	TGCGCCAGCAGCCCGGTTGGTGTTTACGAGCAGTACTTC
.	TRBJ2-5	TRBD1	TRBV10-2	CAAGLGQGYQETQYF	TGCGCCGCCGGACTGGGACAGGGGTACCAAGAGACCCAGTACTTC
.	TRBJ2-5	.	TRBV7-3	CASSVSGKETQYF	TGTGCCAGCAGCGTGAGCGGTAAAGAGACCCAGTACTTC
.	TRBJ2-7	TRBD1	TRBV28	CASSLGTGEHEQYF	TGTGCCAGCAGTTTGGGGACAGGGGAACACGAGCAGTACTTC
.	TRBJ2-3	TRBD2	TRBV5-1	CASSVGTSGTDTQYF	TGCGCCAGCAGCGTCGGGACTAGCGGCACAGATACGCAGTATTTT
once	TRBJ2-3	.	TRBV12-3/TRBV12-4	CASSLLGADTQYF	TGTGCCAGCAGCTTACTCGGGGCTGATACGCAGTATTTT
.	TRBJ2-7	TRBD1	TRBV9	CASSVAPGTGDEQYF	TGTGCCAGCAGCGTAGCTCCCGGGACAGGGGACGAGCAGTACTTC
.	TRBJ2-5	.	TRBV13	CASSARDLQETQYF	TGTGCCAGCAGCGCCCGGGACCTCCAAGAGACCCAGTACTTC
.	TRBJ2-3	TRBD1	TRBV19	CASRTGTSTDTQYF	TGTGCCAGTCGGACAGGAACTAGCACAGATACGCAGTATTTT
.	TRBJ2-7	TRBD2	TRBV19	CASSISMGGRIAYEQYF	TGTGCCAGTAGTATATCCATGGGCGGGAGAATAGCCTACGAGCAGTACTTC
.	TRBJ1-1	TRBD1	TRBV9	CASSVGDRADTEAFF	TGTGCCAGCAGCGTAGGGGACAGGGCGGACACTGAAGCTTTCTTT
.	TRBJ2-3	TRBD2	TRBV7-3	CASSSGGTSGRNTQYF	TGTGCCAGCAGCTCCGGGGGGACTAGCGGGAGAAATACGCAGTATTTT
.	TRBJ2-3	.	TRBV6-2/TRBV6-3	CASSYGPSTSGTDTQYF	TGTGCCAGCAGTTACGGACCTAGCACCTCGGGCACAGATACGCAGTATTTT
.	TRBJ2-5	.	TRBV5-1	CASSARGEAETQYF	TGCGCCAGCAGCGCCCGCGGGGAGGCAGAGACCCAGTACTTC
.	TRBJ2-5	.	TRBV28	CASVDFGRTQYF	TGTGCCAGCGTGGATTTTGGGAGGACCCAGTACTTC
.	TRBJ2-7	TRBD2	TRBV13	CASSLGGGDEQYF	TGTGCCAGCAGCTTAGGCGGGGGGGACGAGCAGTACTTC
.	TRBJ1-5	.	TRBV7-3	CASSPGVQPQHF	TGTGCCAGCAGCCCAGGAGTTCAGCCCCAGCATTTT
.	TRBJ2-7	.	TRBV6-5	CATAAGLSYEQYF	TGTGCCACCGCCGCAGGGCTGTCCTACGAGCAGTACTTC
.	TRBJ1-2	.	TRBV2	CASSSTQYGYTF	TGTGCCAGCAGCTCGACACAGTATGGCTACACCTTC
.	TRBJ1-1	.	TRBV6-5	CASSYRSISENAEAFF	TGTGCCAGCAGTTACAGGAGCATCTCCGAGAACGCTGAAGCTTTCTTT
many	TRBJ2-5	TRBD2	TRBV7-9	CASSARTSGETQYF	TGTGCCAGCAGCGCTCGGACTAGCGGGGAGACCCAGTACTTC
.	TRBJ2-3	TRBD2	TRBV7-2	CASSLGTSGLPRDTQYF	TGTGCCAGCAGCTTAGGAACTAGCGGTCTCCCCCGCGATACGCAGTATTTT
.	TRBJ2-5	TRBD2	TRBV11-2	CASSFRVAGLQETQYF	TGTGCCAGCAGCTTCAGAGTAGCGGGCCTCCAAGAGACCCAGTACTTC
.	TRBJ1-1	.	TRBV4-2	CASSQEGGGIEAFF	TGTGCCAGCAGCCAAGAAGGAGGGGGGATTGAAGCTTTCTTT
.	TRBJ1-6	.	TRBV7-9	CASSPQTRDSPLHF	TGTGCCAGCAGCCCGCAAACCAGGGATTCACCCCTCCACTTT
.	TRBJ1-5	TRBD1	TRBV28	CASRGTGGSNQPQHF	TGTGCCAGCAGGGGGACAGGGGGAAGCAATCAGCCCCAGCATTTT
.	TRBJ1-3	.	TRBV7-2	CASSFQGGNTIYF	TGTGCCAGCAGCTTTCAGGGTGGAAACACCATATATTTT
once	TRBJ2-5	TRBD2	TRBV15	CATSRTSEQETQYF	TGTGCCACCAGCAGGACTAGCGAGCAAGAGACCCAGTACTTC
once	TRBJ2-2	TRBD2	TRBV7-9	CASRHTSVNTGELFF	TGTGCCAGCAGGCACACTAGCGTCAACACCGGGGAGCTGTTTTTT
few	TRBJ2-2	.	TRBV6-4	CASSDSLGAVGELFF	TGTGCCAGCAGTGACTCGTTAGGGGCGGTCGGGGAGCTGTTTTTT
.	TRBJ1-4	.	TRBV6-5	CASSYGRGGEKLFF	TGTGCCAGCAGTTACGGCAGGGGAGGGGAAAAACTGTTTTTT
.	TRBJ2-1	TRBD2	TRBV7-6	CASSSETPASGRFSYNEQFF	TGTGCCAGCAGCTCAGAGACCCCGGCTAGCGGGAGATTTTCCTACAATGAGCAGTTCTTC
.	TRBJ2-1	.	TRBV9	CASSVATDYNEQFF	TGTGCCAGCAGCGTAGCTACAGACTACAATGAGCAGTTCTTC
.	TRBJ2-1	.	TRBV11-2	CASSLGLHENNEQFF	TGTGCCAGCAGCTTAGGACTACACGAGAACAATGAGCAGTTCTTC